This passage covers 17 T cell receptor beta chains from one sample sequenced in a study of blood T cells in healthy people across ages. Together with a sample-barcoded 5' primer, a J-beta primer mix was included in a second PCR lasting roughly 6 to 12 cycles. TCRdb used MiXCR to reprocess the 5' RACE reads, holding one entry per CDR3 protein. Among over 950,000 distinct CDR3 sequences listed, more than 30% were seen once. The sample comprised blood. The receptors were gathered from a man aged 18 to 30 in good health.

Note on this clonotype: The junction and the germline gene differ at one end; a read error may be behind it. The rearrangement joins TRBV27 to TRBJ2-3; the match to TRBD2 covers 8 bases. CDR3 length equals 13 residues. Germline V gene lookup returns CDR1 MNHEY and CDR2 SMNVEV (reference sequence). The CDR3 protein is CASGGFGTGTQYF. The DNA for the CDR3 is TGCGCCAGCGGGGGTTTCGGCACAGGTACGCAGTATTTT.

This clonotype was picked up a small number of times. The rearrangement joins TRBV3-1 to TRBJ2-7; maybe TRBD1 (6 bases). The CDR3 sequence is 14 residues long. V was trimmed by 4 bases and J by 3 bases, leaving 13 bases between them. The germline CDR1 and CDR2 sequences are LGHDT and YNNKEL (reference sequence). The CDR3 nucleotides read TGTGCCAGCAGCCCGGGACATTCCTACTACGAGCAGTACTTC. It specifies CASSPGHSYYEQYF.

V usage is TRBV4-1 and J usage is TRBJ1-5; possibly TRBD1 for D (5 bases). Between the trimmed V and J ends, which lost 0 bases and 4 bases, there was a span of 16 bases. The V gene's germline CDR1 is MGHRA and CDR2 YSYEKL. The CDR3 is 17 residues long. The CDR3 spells CASSQEIVGVGNQPQHF. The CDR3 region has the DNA TGCGCCAGCAGCCAAGAAATAGTAGGGGTCGGTAATCAGCCCCAGCATTTT.

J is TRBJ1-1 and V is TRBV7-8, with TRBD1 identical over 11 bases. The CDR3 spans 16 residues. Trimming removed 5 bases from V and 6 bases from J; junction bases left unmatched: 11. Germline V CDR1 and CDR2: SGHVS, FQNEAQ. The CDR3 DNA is TGTGCCAGCAGCCCTCGGGACAGGGGGAAAACCTCTGAAGCTTTCTTT. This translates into CASSPRDRGKTSEAFF.

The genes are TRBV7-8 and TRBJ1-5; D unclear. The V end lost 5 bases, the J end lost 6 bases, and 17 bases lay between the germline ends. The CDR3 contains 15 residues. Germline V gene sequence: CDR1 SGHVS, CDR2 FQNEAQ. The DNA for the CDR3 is TGTGCCAGCAGCCTCACTCCCGGCCGGACTCAGCCCCAGCATTTT. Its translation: CASSLTPGRTQPQHF.

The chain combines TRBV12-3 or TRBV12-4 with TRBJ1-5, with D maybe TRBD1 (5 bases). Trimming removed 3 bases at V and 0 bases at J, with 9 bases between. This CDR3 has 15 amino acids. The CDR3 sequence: CASSLITGSNQPQHF. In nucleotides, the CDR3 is TGTGCCAGCAGTTTGATTACAGGTAGCAATCAGCCCCAGCATTTT.

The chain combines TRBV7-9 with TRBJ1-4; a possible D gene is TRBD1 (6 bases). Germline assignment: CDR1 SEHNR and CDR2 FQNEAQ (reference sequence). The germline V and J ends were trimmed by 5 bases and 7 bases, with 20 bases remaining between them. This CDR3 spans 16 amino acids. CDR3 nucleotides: TGTGCCAGCAGCCCTAGGGAGACAGGCATCACTGAAAAACTGTTTTTT. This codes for CASSPRETGITEKLFF.

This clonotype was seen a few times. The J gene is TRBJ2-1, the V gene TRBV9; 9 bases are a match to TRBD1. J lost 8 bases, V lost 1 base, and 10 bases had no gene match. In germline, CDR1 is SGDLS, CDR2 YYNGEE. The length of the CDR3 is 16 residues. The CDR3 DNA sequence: TGTGCCAGCAGCGTAACCCAAGGGACAGGGTTAGATGAGCAGTTCTTC. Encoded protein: CASSVTQGTGLDEQFF.

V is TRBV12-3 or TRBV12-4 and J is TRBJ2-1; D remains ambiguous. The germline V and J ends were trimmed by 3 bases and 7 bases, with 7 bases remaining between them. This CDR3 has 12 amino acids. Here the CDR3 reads CASSFSENEQFF. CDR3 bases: TGTGCCAGCAGTTTTTCGGAGAATGAGCAGTTCTTC.

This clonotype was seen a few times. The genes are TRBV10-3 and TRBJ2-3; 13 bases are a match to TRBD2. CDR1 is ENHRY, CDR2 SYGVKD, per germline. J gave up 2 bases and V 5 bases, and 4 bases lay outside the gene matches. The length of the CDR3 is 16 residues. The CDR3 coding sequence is TGTGCCATCAGTCGGGGGACTAGCGGGACCACAGATACGCAGTATTTT. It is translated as CAISRGTSGTTDTQYF.

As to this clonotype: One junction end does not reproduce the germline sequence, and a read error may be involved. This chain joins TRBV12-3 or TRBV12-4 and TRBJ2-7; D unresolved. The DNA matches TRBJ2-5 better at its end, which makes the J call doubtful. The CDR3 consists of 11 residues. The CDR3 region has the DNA TGTACCAGCAGTCAACTAGAGACCCAGTACTTC. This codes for CTSSQLETQYF.

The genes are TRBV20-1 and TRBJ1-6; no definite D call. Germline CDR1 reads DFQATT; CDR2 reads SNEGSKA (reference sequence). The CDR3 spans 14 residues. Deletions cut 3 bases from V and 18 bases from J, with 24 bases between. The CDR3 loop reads CSARRQVINSAPHF. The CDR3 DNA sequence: TGCAGTGCTAGGAGGCAGGTGATAAATTCGGCCCCCCACTTT.

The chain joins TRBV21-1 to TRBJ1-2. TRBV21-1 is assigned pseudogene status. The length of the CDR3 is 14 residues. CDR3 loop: CASSNSHTSGGYTF. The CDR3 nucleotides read TGTGCCAGCAGCAACTCCCATACATCGGGTGGCTACACCTTC.

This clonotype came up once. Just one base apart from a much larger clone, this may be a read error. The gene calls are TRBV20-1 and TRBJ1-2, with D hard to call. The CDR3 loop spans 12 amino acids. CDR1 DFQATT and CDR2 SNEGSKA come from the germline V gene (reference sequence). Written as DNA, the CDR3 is TGCGGTATAAGCGGGTCTAACTATGGCTACACCTTC. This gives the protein CGISGSNYGYTF.

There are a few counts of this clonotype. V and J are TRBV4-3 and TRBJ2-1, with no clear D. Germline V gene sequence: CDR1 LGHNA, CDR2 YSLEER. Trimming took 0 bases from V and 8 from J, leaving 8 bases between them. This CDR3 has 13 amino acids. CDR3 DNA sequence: TGCGCCAGCAGCCAAGATTTGGGTTATGAGCAGTTCTTC. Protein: CASSQDLGYEQFF.

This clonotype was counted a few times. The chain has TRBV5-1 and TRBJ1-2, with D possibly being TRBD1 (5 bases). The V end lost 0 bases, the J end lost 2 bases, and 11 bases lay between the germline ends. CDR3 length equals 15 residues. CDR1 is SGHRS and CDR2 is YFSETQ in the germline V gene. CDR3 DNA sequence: TGCGCCAGCAGCTTGGTTGGGGGATTGAACTATGGCTACACCTTC. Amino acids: CASSLVGGLNYGYTF.

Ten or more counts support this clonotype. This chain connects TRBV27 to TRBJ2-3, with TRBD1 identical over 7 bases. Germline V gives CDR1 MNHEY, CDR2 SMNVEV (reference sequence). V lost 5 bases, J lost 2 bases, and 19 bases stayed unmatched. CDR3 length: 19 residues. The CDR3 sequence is CASSPLRQGDDVPTDTQYF. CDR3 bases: TGTGCCAGCAGTCCCCTTAGACAGGGCGATGATGTCCCCACAGATACGCAGTATTTT.